Given below is one T cell receptor (beta chain) in context. This sample stems from a study of control samples from healthy donors and cancer patients. Sequencing was performed with immunoSEQ multiplex PCR; in TCRdb, only in-frame clones are kept and a portion is missing. The sample consists of roughly 130,000 clones, about 88% of them appearing once. This TCR was sampled from a woman aged 25 to 39 in good health. Sequenced input: blood.

The DNA for the CDR3 is TGTGCCAGCGGAAGGCGGGTTCTAACAGATACGCAGTATTTT. This encodes CASGRRVLTDTQYF. This sequence joins TRBV7-8 and TRBJ2-3; possibly TRBD2 for D (5 bases). The V gene lost 8 bases and the J gene lost 3 bases, with 15 bases spanning the gap. This CDR3 is 14 amino acids long. Germline CDR1 reads SGHVS; CDR2 reads FQNEAQ.